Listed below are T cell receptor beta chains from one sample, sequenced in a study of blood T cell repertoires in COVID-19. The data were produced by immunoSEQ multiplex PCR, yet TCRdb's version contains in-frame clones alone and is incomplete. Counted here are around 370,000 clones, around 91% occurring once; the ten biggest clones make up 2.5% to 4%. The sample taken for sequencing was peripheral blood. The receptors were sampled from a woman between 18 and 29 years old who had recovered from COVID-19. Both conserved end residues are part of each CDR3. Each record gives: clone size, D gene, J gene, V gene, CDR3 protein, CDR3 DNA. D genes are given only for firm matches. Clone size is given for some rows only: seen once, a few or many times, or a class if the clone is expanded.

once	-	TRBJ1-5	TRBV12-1	CASPQGPSNQPQHF	TGTGCCAGCCCGCAGGGGCCGAGCAATCAGCCCCAGCATTTT
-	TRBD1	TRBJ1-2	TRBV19	CASTGTGGTGYTF	TGTGCCAGTACCGGGACAGGGGGCACCGGCTACACCTTC
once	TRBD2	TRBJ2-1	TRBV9	CASSPQPGLAADNEQFF	TGTGCCAGCAGCCCCCAACCGGGACTAGCGGCCGACAATGAGCAGTTCTTC
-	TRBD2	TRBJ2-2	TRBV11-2	CASQAGVAGELFF	TGTGCCAGCCAAGCGGGAGTTGCCGGGGAGCTGTTTTTT
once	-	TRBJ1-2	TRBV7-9	CASSLGAWPNYGYTF	TGTGCCAGCAGCTTAGGGGCCTGGCCAAACTATGGCTACACCTTC
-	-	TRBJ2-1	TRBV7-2	CASSLVAEWGIDEQFF	TGTGCCAGCAGCTTAGTAGCGGAGTGGGGGATTGATGAGCAGTTCTTC
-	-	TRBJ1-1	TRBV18	CASSVRTEQNTEAFF	TGTGCCAGCTCAGTCCGTACAGAACAAAACACTGAAGCTTTCTTT
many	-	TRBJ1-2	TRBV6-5	CASSLGQKRGYTF	TGTGCCAGCAGTCTTGGCCAAAAGCGAGGCTACACCTTC
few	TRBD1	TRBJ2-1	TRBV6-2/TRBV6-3	CASSYSGTELYNEQFF	TGTGCCAGCAGTTACTCTGGGACAGAACTCTACAATGAGCAGTTCTTC
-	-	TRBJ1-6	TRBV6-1	CASSEALRGYTNSPLHF	TGTGCCAGCAGTGAAGCGCTCAGGGGATATACCAATTCACCCCTCCACTTT
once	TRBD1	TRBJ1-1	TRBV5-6	CASSWTGRVNTEAFF	TGTGCCAGCAGTTGGACAGGGCGGGTGAACACTGAAGCTTTCTTT
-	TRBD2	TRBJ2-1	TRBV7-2	CASSLGLAGELFF	TGTGCCAGCAGCCTCGGACTAGCGGGAGAGCTGTTCTTC
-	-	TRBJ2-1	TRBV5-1	CASSSTSYNEQFF	TGCGCCAGCAGCTCGACTAGCTACAATGAGCAGTTCTTC
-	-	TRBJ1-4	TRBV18	CASSRGRQTTNEKLFF	TGTGCCAGCTCGCGGGGGAGACAGACTACTAATGAAAAACTGTTTTTT
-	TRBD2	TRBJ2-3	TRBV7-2	CASSLDRSGGGTDTQYF	TGTGCCAGCAGCTTAGACAGGAGTGGGGGGGGCACAGATACGCAGTATTTT
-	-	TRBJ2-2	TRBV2	CASTTKRNTGELFF	TGTGCCAGCACCACGAAGCGGAACACCGGGGAGCTGTTTTTT
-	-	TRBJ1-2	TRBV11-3	CASSSPHRVGGYTF	TGTGCCAGCAGCTCCCCTCACAGGGTTGGTGGCTACACCTTC
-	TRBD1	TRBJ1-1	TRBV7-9	CASSLSGTGLGTEAFF	TGTGCCAGCAGCTTAAGCGGGACAGGGTTGGGCACTGAAGCTTTCTTT
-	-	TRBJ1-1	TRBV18	CASSPNEGRRNTEAFF	TGTGCCAGCTCACCTAATGAAGGGAGAAGGAACACTGAAGCTTTCTTT
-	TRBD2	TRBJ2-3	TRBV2	CASSEEREDTQYF	TGTGCCAGCAGTGAGGAGCGGGAAGATACGCAGTATTTT
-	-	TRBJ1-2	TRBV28	CASSLSAQGLGYTF	TGTGCCAGCAGTTTATCTGCCCAGGGTTTAGGCTACACCTTC
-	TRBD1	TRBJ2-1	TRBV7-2	CASSLVPARTGNHEQFF	TGTGCCAGCAGCTTAGTACCCGCAAGGACAGGGAACCATGAGCAGTTCTTC
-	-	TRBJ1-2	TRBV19	CASSIADYGYTF	TGTGCCAGTAGTATTGCGGACTATGGCTACACCTTC
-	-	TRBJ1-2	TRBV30	CAWSLRQNYGYTF	TGTGCCTGGAGTCTCAGACAGAACTATGGCTACACCTTC
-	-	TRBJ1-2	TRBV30	CASGGRINYGYTF	TGTGCCTCGGGGGGGCGGATAAACTATGGCTACACCTTC
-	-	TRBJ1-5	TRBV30	CAWSVLGGQPQHF	TGTGCCTGGAGTGTACTGGGAGGACAGCCCCAGCATTTT
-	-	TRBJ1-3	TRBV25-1	CASSPHGGNTIYF	TGTGCCAGCAGCCCCCACGGGGGAAACACCATATATTTT
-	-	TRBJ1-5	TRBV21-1	CASSKRGQGRQPQHF	TGTGCCAGCAGCAAAAGAGGGCAGGGGCGGCAGCCCCAGCATTTT
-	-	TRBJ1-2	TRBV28	CATSGNYGYTF	TGTGCTACTTCAGGGAACTATGGCTACACCTTC
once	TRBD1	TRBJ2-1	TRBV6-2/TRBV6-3	CASSSRTGGRNEQFF	TGTGCCAGCAGTTCACGGACAGGGGGCCGCAATGAGCAGTTCTTC
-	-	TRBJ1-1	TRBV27	CASSLSTVGVQGTEAFF	TGTGCCAGCAGTTTATCCACAGTGGGTGTGCAAGGCACTGAAGCTTTCTTT
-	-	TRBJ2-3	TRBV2	CASSQDLGDTQYF	TGTGCCAGCAGTCAGGACTTGGGAGATACGCAGTATTTT
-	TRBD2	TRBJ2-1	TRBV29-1	CSAETSGTTYNEQFF	TGCAGCGCCGAGACTAGCGGGACCACTTACAATGAGCAGTTCTTC
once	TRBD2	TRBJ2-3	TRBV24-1	CATSDGVAGALDTQYF	TGTGCCACCAGTGACGGGGTAGCGGGAGCTCTAGATACGCAGTATTTT
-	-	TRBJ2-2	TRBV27	CASSFASRGTGELFF	TGTGCCAGCAGTTTTGCCTCCCGGGGGACCGGGGAGCTGTTTTTT
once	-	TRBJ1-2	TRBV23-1	CASSQSSGDGYTF	TGCGCCAGCAGTCAATCTTCGGGAGATGGCTACACCTTC
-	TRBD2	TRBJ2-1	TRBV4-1	CASSQDVTSGRRYNEQFF	TGCGCCAGCAGCCAAGATGTCACTAGCGGGAGGAGGTACAATGAGCAGTTCTTC